Each of the 18 T cell receptor beta chains below was sequenced from the same sample in a study of T cell responses to AZD1222 COVID-19 vaccine. Libraries were prepared by immunoSEQ multiplex PCR; TCRdb keeps only in-frame clonotypes and omits some of them. Of roughly 120,000 clones in the sample, about 89% were seen once. The sequencing here drew on peripheral blood, taken 28 days after the second AZD1222 dose. The source of these receptors is an adult who received the AZD1222 COVID-19 vaccine.

The J gene is TRBJ2-3, the V gene TRBV9; D gene unclear. Looked up from germline, CDR1 is SGDLS and CDR2 is YYNGEE. The CDR3 length is 13 residues. V lost 1 base and J 4 bases, leaving 7 bases between the germline ends. The CDR3 here is CASSVFLADTQYF. DNA for the CDR3: TGTGCCAGCAGCGTATTTTTGGCAGATACGCAGTATTTT.

The chain is built from TRBV27 and TRBJ1-2; tentatively, D is TRBD1 (5 bases). The germline gives CDR1 MNHEY, CDR2 SMNVEV (reference sequence). This CDR3 spans 16 amino acids. Trimming cost V 5 bases and J 8 bases, with 24 bases left between them. CDR3 residues: CASSPGVPGVREGYTF. CDR3 DNA sequence: TGTGCCAGCAGTCCCGGGGTACCGGGGGTTCGTGAGGGCTACACCTTC.

DNA for the CDR3: TGTGCCAGCAGTTACTCGACCACCCATGAAGCTTTCTTT. Translation gives CASSYSTTHEAFF. The V and J genes are TRBV6-5 and TRBJ1-1; unclear D gene. In germline, CDR1 is MNHEY, CDR2 SVGAGI. V was trimmed by 0 bases and J by 7 bases, leaving 9 bases between them. The CDR3 is made up of 13 amino acids.

This clone turned up a few times. This chain joins TRBV28 and TRBJ1-3; D ambiguous. CDR1 is MDHEN and CDR2 is SYDVKM in the germline V gene. V lost 5 bases, J lost 2 bases, and 10 bases lay in between. The CDR3 extends over 14 amino acids. In nucleotides, the CDR3 is TGTGCCAGCAGTATGGACGCCGCTGGAAACACCATATATTTT. Protein product: CASSMDAAGNTIYF.

The chain is built from TRBV6-5 and TRBJ1-2; TRBD1 matches at 11 bases. The CDR3 contains 16 residues. The germline V gene encodes CDR1 MNHEY and CDR2 SVGAGI. Trimming at V came to 2 bases and at J to 4 bases, leaving 6 bases not matched to a gene. CDR3 sequence reads: CASSYTRTGGGYGYTF. The CDR3 DNA reads TGTGCCAGCAGTTACACCCGGACAGGGGGCGGCTATGGCTACACCTTC.

This chain links TRBV10-3 with TRBJ2-7, with D tentatively TRBD2 (5 bases). Germline V gene sequence: CDR1 ENHRY, CDR2 SYGVKD. This CDR3 has 14 residues. V was trimmed by 2 bases and J by 0 bases, leaving 8 bases between them. CDR3 DNA sequence: TGTGCCATCAGTGAGGAGCGGAGCTCCTACGAGCAGTACTTC. Translating gives CAISEERSSYEQYF.

V and J are TRBV6-6 and TRBJ1-2; D call uncertain. The germline gives CDR1 MNHNY, CDR2 SVGAGI (reference sequence). This CDR3 is 14 amino acids long. Trimming left V 0 bases short and J 4 bases short, with 9 bases between. CDR3 loop: CASSYSGRIYGYTF. The CDR3 nucleotides read TGTGCCAGCAGTTACTCGGGTAGGATCTATGGCTACACCTTC.

V gene TRBV2 combines with J gene TRBJ2-7, with D hard to call. V lost 1 base and J lost 5, with 18 bases in between. The CDR3 loop spans 16 amino acids. Germline-derived CDR1 and CDR2 are SNHLY and FYNNEI. Here the CDR3 reads CASSEGTDKILDEQYF. The CDR3 DNA follows: TGTGCCAGCAGTGAAGGGACGGATAAGATTTTGGACGAGCAGTACTTC.

The chain couples TRBV15 to TRBJ2-3, with a tentative D call TRBD2 (5 bases). The CDR3 sequence is 14 residues long. The V and J ends lost 2 bases and 4 bases respectively, with 10 bases between them. Germline V gene lookup returns CDR1 LNHNV and CDR2 YYDKDF (reference sequence). CDR3 bases: TGTGCCACCAGCAGACCCCTAGCAGCAGATACGCAGTATTTT. It translates to CATSRPLAADTQYF. Full variable domain (rest looked up from reference TRBV15 and TRBJ2-3): DAMVIQNPRYQVTQFGKPVTLSCSQTLNHNVMYWYQQKSSQAPKLLFHYYDKDFNNEADTPDNFQSRRPNTSFCFLDIRSPGLGDTAMYLCATSRPLAADTQYFGPGTRLTVL.

The J gene is TRBJ1-5, the V gene TRBV12-3 or TRBV12-4; tentative D call: TRBD1 (5 bases). The CDR3 sequence is 12 residues long. V was cut by 5 bases and J by 7 bases, with 9 bases left in between. The CDR3, as DNA: TGTGCCAGCAGTGAGGGGTTACAGCCCCAGCATTTT. Protein sequence: CASSEGLQPQHF.

V is TRBV18 and J is TRBJ1-3; the D is unclear. The CDR3 covers 12 residues. Looked up from germline, CDR1 is KGHSH and CDR2 is LQKENI. V lost 9 bases to trimming and J lost 4 bases, with 10 bases between them. The CDR3 coding sequence is TGTGCCAGTGAGCGCCTAGGAAACACCATATATTTT. Protein: CASERLGNTIYF.

The chain links TRBV7-2 to TRBJ2-7; a weak D match, TRBD1 (5 bases). In germline, CDR1 is SGHTA, CDR2 FQGNSA. The length of the CDR3 is 13 residues. V was pared by 2 bases and J by 6 bases, with 11 bases between. Here the CDR3 DNA reads TGTGCCAGCAGCTTACGGGCACAGGCCGAGCAGTACTTC. It yields the protein CASSLRAQAEQYF.

The chain uses TRBV5-1 and TRBJ2-7; perhaps TRBD2 as D (6 bases). Germline V CDR1 and CDR2: SGHRS, YFSETQ. The CDR3 consists of 16 residues. V was shortened by 2 bases and J by 5 bases, with 20 bases between the two germline ends. The CDR3 DNA follows: TGCGCCAGCAGCTTCTCACCGGGACTCCTGGGCCACGAGCAGTACTTC. Residues: CASSFSPGLLGHEQYF.

The chain couples TRBV2 to TRBJ1-6; D ambiguous. The CDR3 is made up of 10 amino acids. The germline CDR1 and CDR2 sequences are SNHLY and FYNNEI. V was clipped by 8 bases and J by 7 bases, with 3 bases between them. CDR3 in amino acids: CASSNSPLHF. The DNA for the CDR3 is TGTGCCAGCTCCAATTCACCCCTCCACTTT.

The V and J genes are TRBV6-5 and TRBJ1-4; D is perhaps TRBD1 (5 bases). V was clipped by 4 bases and J by 8 bases, with 14 bases between them. The CDR3 sequence is 14 residues long. Germline V gene sequence: CDR1 MNHEY, CDR2 SVGAGI. The CDR3 sequence: CASSSGRWTEKLFF. CDR3 DNA: TGTGCCAGCAGTTCGGGACGTTGGACCGAAAAACTGTTTTTT.

This clone was detected only a few times. J is TRBJ2-7 and V is TRBV2, with a tentative D call TRBD1 (6 bases). The CDR3 totals 13 residues. V lost 6 bases to trimming and J lost 3 bases, with 12 bases between them. CDR1 is SNHLY and CDR2 is FYNNEI in the germline V gene. The CDR3 DNA is TGTGCCAGCAGATGGACAGTAAGCTACGAGCAGTACTTC. It encodes CASRWTVSYEQYF.

The gene calls are TRBV15 and TRBJ1-5, with 12 bases lining up with TRBD1. The CDR3 spans 14 residues. With V trimmed by 8 bases and J by 4 bases, 3 bases remained unmatched. Germline CDR1 and CDR2: LNHNV and YYDKDF (reference sequence). The CDR3 loop reads CATQGQGANQPQHF. In nucleotides, the CDR3 is TGTGCCACCCAGGGACAGGGGGCGAATCAGCCCCAGCATTTT.

The rearrangement uses TRBV28 and TRBJ2-1; D ambiguous. Per germline, CDR1 MDHEN and CDR2 SYDVKM. This CDR3 contains 11 residues. V lost 4 bases to trimming and J lost 7 bases, with 5 bases between them. The CDR3 loop reads CASSSLNEQFF. CDR3 nucleotide sequence: TGTGCCAGCAGTTCCCTAAATGAGCAGTTCTTC.